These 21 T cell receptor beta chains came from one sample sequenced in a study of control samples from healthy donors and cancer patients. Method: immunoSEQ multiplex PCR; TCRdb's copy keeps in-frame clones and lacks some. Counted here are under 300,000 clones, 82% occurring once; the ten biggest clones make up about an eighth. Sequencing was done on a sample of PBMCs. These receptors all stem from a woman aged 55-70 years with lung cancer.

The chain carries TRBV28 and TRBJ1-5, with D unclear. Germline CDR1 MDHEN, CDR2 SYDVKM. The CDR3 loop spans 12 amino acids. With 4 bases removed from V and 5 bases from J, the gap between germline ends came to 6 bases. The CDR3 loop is CASSWPYQPQHF. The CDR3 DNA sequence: TGTGCCAGCAGTTGGCCGTATCAGCCCCAGCATTTT. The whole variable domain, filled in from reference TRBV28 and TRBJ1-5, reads DVKVTQSSRYLVKRTGEKVFLECVQDMDHENMFWYRQDPGLGLRLIYFSYDVKMKEKGDIPEGYSVSREKKERFSLILESASTNQTSMYLCASSWPYQPQHFGDGTRLSIL.

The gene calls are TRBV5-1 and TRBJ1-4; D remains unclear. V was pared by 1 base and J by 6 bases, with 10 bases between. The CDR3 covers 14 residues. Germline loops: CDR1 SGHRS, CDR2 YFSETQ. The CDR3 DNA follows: TGCGCCAGCAGCTTGAGAGGTGGGGATGAAAAACTGTTTTTT. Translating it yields CASSLRGGDEKLFF.

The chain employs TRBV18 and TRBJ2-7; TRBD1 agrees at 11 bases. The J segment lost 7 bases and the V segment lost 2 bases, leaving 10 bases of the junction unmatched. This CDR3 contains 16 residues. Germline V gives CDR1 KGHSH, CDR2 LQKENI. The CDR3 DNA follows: TGTGCCAGCTCACCATCGGGACAGGGGGTTTCGCATGAGCAGTACTTC. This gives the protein CASSPSGQGVSHEQYF.

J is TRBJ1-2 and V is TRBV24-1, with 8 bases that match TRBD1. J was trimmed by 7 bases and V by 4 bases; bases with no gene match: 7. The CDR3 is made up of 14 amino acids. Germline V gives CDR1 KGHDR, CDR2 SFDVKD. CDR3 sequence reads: CATSDLGQGRGYTF. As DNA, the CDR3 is TGTGCCACCAGTGACCTCGGACAGGGCCGTGGCTACACCTTC.

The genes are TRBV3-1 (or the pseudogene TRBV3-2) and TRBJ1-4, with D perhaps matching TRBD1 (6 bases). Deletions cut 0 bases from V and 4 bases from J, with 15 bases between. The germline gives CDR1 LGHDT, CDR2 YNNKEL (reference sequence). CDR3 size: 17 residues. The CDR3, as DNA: TGTGCCAGCAGCCAAGATAGGGGGGGGCCATTTAATGAAAAACTGTTTTTT. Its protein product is CASSQDRGGPFNEKLFF.

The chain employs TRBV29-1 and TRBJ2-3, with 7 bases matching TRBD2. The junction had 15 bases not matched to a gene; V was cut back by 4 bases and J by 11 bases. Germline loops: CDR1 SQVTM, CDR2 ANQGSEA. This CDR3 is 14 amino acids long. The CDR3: CSVALLGRGPMQYF. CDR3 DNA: TGCAGCGTTGCTTTACTAGGGAGGGGACCTATGCAGTATTTT.

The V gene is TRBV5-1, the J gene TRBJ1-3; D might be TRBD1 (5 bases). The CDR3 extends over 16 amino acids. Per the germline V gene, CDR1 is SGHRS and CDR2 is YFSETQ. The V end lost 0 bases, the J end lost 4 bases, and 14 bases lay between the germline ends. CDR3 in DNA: TGCGCCAGCAGCTTGGGGTCGGGGGGAGCCGGAAACACCATATATTTT. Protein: CASSLGSGGAGNTIYF.

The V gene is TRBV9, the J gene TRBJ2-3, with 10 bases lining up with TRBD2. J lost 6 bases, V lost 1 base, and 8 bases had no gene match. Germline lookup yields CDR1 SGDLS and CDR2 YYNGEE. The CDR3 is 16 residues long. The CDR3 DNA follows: TGTGCCAGCAGCGTATTGGGTAGCGGGGGGCAGGATACGCAGTATTTT. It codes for CASSVLGSGGQDTQYF.

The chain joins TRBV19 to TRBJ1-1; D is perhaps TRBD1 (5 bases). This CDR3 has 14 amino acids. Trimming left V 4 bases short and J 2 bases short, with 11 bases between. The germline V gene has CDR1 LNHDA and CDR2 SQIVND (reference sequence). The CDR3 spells CASSNRGVNTEAFF. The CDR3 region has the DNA TGTGCCAGTAGTAACCGGGGGGTCAACACTGAAGCTTTCTTT.

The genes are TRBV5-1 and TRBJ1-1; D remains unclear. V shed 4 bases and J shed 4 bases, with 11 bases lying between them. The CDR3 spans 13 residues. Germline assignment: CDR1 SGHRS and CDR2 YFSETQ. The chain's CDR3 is CASSHGRGTEAFF. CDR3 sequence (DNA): TGCGCCAGCAGCCACGGACGTGGCACTGAAGCTTTCTTT.

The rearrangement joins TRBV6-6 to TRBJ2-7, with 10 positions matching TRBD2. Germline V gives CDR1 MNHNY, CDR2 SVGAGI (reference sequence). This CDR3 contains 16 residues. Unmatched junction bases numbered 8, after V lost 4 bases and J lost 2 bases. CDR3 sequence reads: CASSSPTSGLPYEQYF. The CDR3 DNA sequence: TGTGCCAGCAGTTCTCCGACTAGCGGGTTGCCCTACGAGCAGTACTTC.

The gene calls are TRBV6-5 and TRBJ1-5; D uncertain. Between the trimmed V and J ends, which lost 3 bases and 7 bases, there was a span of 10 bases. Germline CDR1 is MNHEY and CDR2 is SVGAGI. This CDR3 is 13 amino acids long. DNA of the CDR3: TGTGCCAGCAGTTATACCGCCGGGCAGCCCCAGCATTTT. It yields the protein CASSYTAGQPQHF.

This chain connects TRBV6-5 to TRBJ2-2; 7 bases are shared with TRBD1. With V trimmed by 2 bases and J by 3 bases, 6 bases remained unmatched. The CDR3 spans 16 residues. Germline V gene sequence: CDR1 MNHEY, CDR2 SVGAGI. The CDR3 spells CASSYKRGPYTGELFF. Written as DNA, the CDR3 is TGTGCCAGCAGTTACAAAAGGGGGCCATACACCGGGGAGCTGTTTTTT.

This chain's CDR3 is CASSTTGRTYNEQFF. CDR3 bases: TGTGCCAGCAGTACGACAGGGAGGACCTACAATGAGCAGTTCTTC. This rearrangement joins TRBV7-2 to TRBJ2-1; TRBD1 might be the D (7 bases). CDR3 length equals 15 residues. Trimming stripped 6 bases from V and 2 bases from J, with 14 bases between. Germline loops: CDR1 SGHTA, CDR2 FQGNSA.

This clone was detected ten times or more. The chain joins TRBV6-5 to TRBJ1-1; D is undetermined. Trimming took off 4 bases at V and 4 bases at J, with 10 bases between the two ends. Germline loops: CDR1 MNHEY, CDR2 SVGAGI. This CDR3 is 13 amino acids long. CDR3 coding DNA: TGTGCCAGCAGTTCAAGGTTCAGCACTGAAGCTTTCTTT. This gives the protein CASSSRFSTEAFF.

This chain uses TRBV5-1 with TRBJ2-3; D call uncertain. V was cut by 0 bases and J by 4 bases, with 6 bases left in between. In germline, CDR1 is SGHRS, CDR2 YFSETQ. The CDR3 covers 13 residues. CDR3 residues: CASSLGAADTQYF. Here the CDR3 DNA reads TGCGCCAGCAGCTTGGGGGCGGCAGATACGCAGTATTTT.

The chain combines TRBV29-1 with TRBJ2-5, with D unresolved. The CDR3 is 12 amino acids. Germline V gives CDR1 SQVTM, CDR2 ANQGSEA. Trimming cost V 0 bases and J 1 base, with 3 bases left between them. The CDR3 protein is CSVEEGQETQYF. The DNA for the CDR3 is TGCAGCGTTGAAGAAGGCCAAGAGACCCAGTACTTC.

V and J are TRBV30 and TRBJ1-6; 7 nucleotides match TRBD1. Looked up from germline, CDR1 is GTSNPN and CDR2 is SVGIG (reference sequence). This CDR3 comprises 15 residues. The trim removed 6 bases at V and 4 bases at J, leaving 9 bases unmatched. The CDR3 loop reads CACRPGGNYNSPLHF. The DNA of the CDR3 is TGTGCCTGCCGCCCAGGGGGAAATTATAATTCACCCCTCCACTTT.

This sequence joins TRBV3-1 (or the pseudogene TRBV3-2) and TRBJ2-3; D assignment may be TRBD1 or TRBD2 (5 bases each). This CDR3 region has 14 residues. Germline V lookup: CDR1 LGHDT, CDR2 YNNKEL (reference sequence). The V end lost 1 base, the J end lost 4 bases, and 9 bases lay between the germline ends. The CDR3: CASSQGPGPDTQYF. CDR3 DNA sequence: TGTGCCAGCAGCCAAGGCCCGGGGCCAGATACGCAGTATTTT.

The CDR3 DNA is TGTGCCAGCAGCCCCGGAGAGGGTGATGAGCAGTTCTTC. Translating gives CASSPGEGDEQFF. The V and J genes are TRBV7-3 and TRBJ2-1; D is perhaps TRBD2 (5 bases). The CDR3 has 13 amino acids. Trimming shortened V by 5 bases and J by 8 bases, and 13 bases separated the two germline ends. Germline CDR1 is SGHTA and CDR2 is FQGTGA.

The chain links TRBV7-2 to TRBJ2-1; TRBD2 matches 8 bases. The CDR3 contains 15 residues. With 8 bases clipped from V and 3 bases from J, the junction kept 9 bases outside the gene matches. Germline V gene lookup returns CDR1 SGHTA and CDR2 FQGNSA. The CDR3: CASRTAGAFYNEQFF. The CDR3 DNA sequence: TGTGCCAGCCGGACAGCGGGGGCCTTCTACAATGAGCAGTTCTTC.